This entry features one TCR beta chain sequence. Its antigen is unknown. Study-wide results and caveats: In terms of TCR gene usage, tumor memory CD4+ T cells clustered together with blood and lymph node memory CD4+ cells, as well as with lymph node naive CD4+ cells.

The sorted Tregs were CD4+CD25+CD127-/low cells. TCRdb passed the multiplex PCR reads through MiXCR, listing each CDR3 protein once. This sample carries 95 to 140 distinct CDR3 sequences, approximately 23% of them seen once, and the ten largest clones take about 72%. The sample consisted of tumor-infiltrating Tregs sorted from the breast tumor. The clonotype was recovered from a female donor with breast cancer.

The CDR3 here is CASRRSGKGYTF. CDR3 DNA sequence: TGTGCCAGCAGACGGTCAGGGAAGGGCTACACCTTC. This rearrangement joins TRBV12-3 or TRBV12-4 to TRBJ1-2, with D perhaps matching TRBD1 (5 bases). The CDR3 extends over 12 amino acids. Trimming removed 6 bases from V and 8 bases from J, with 13 bases in between.